In its sample, the clone carrying this T cell receptor beta chain was seen a few times. An input of about 0.5 to 1 ug of RNA was subjected to reverse transcription using random hexamers. TCRdb reprocessed the immunoSEQ multiplex PCR reads via MiXCR and lists one record per CDR3 protein. This table has about 140,000 distinct CDR3 sequences, 94% appearing once. The sample originates from a study of CD8 T cells in Susac syndrome. This TCR came from a human donor in good health. The material sequenced was CD8+ T cells from PBMCs.

The CDR3 DNA follows: TGTGCCAGCAGCTTGGGAGGGGGCGGTACCGGGGAGCTGTTTTTT. It yields the protein CASSLGGGGTGELFF. The chain employs TRBV5-6 and TRBJ2-2; 7 bases fit TRBD1. J was trimmed by 5 bases and V by 0 bases; bases with no gene match: 4. CDR3 size: 15 residues. Germline loops: CDR1 SGHDT, CDR2 YYEEEE.